These 24 T cell receptor beta chains were sequenced from one sample in a study of control samples from healthy donors and cancer patients. TCRdb keeps only in-frame clones here, not all; method: immunoSEQ multiplex PCR. The sample holds 390,000 or so clones, 80% to 95% seen once. Input material: PBMCs. The receptors shown here come from a man aged 40-50 years with head and neck cancer.

J is TRBJ2-7 and V is TRBV6-5; D is perhaps TRBD2 (5 bases). Trimming took off 6 bases at V and 2 bases at J, with 17 bases between the two ends. The CDR3 has 15 residues. The germline V gene encodes CDR1 MNHEY and CDR2 SVGAGI. CDR3 nucleotide sequence: TGTGCCAGCAGCCGAGGGTCGGGTGGAGCCTACGAGCAGTACTTC. Protein product: CASSRGSGGAYEQYF.

The genes are TRBV12-3 or TRBV12-4 and TRBJ2-1, with D tentatively TRBD2 (5 bases). The CDR3 covers 12 residues. Trimming removed 5 bases at V and 14 bases at J, with 16 bases between. The CDR3 protein is CASSDGLSEEFF. The CDR3 DNA sequence: TGTGCCAGCAGTGACGGACTCAGCGAGGAGTTCTTC.

This clone was counted once. The rearrangement joins TRBV4-1 to TRBJ1-1, with D hard to call. Germline CDR1 is MGHRA and CDR2 is YSYEKL. V lost 1 base and J lost 0, with 12 bases in between. This CDR3 has 16 residues. The CDR3 coding sequence is TGCGCCAGCAGCCAAGGAGGCGGATACATGAACACTGAAGCTTTCTTT. This translates into CASSQGGGYMNTEAFF.

Concerning this clone: This same CDR3 is encoded by further DNA sequences in the sample. The CDR3 bases are TGTGCCAGCAGTCCTGGGGGGAATCAGCCCCAGCATTTT. This translates into CASSPGGNQPQHF. This sequence joins TRBV12-3 or TRBV12-4 and TRBJ1-5; possibly TRBD1 for D (5 bases). V was trimmed by 5 bases and J by 4 bases, leaving 9 bases between them. The CDR3 spans 13 residues.

The chain joins TRBV7-3 to TRBJ2-1; D perhaps matches TRBD1 (6 bases). V was pared by 4 bases and J by 15 bases, with 16 bases between. The germline gives CDR1 SGHTA, CDR2 FQGTGA. This CDR3 is 12 amino acids long. Written as DNA, the CDR3 is TGTGCCAGCAGCTCAACAGGGTTAGATCTGTTCTTC. It codes for CASSSTGLDLFF.

Written as DNA, the CDR3 is TGTGCCAGCAGCTGGAACACCGGGGAGCTGTTTTTT. This codes for CASSWNTGELFF. This chain connects TRBV7-9 to TRBJ2-2; D gene unclear. Germline V gene lookup returns CDR1 SEHNR and CDR2 FQNEAQ (reference sequence). The CDR3 spans 12 residues. Trimming pared 4 bases from V and 1 base from J, leaving 1 base between.

The V call is TRBV4-3, the J call TRBJ1-2; D ambiguous. There are 14 residues in the CDR3. The V and J ends lost 4 bases and 2 bases respectively, with 11 bases between them. Germline CDR1 LGHNA, CDR2 YSLEER. CDR3 in DNA: TGCGCCAGCAGCCGGACCCAAAGCAACTATGGCTACACCTTC. Protein: CASSRTQSNYGYTF.

Only one count was recorded for this clone. V gene TRBV11-2 combines with J gene TRBJ1-2; D remains ambiguous. The ends were cut back, 1 base at V and 2 bases at J, with 5 bases in the middle. This CDR3 comprises 13 residues. Germline CDR1 SGHAT, CDR2 FQNNGV. The CDR3 coding sequence is TGTGCCAGCAGCTTAGGCGTGAACTATGGCTACACCTTC. This gives the protein CASSLGVNYGYTF.

The chain is built from TRBV6-5 and TRBJ1-5; D gene uncertain. The germline V gene has CDR1 MNHEY and CDR2 SVGAGI. The CDR3 runs 15 residues. V gave up 5 bases and J gave up 3 bases, with 14 bases separating them. CDR3 amino acids: CASSIDGDVNQPQHF. The CDR3 nucleotides are TGTGCCAGCAGTATCGACGGTGACGTCAATCAGCCCCAGCATTTT.

V gene TRBV9 combines with J gene TRBJ1-4; no definite D call. The ends were cut back, 4 bases at V and 3 bases at J, with 10 bases in the middle. The CDR3 consists of 14 residues. The germline gives CDR1 SGDLS, CDR2 YYNGEE. CDR3 DNA sequence: TGTGCCAGCAGCACCGGGATACCTAATGAAAAACTGTTTTTT. Protein: CASSTGIPNEKLFF.

V is TRBV19 and J is TRBJ2-3; 10 nucleotides agree with TRBD2. This CDR3 contains 16 residues. J lost 5 bases, V lost 9 bases, and 14 bases had no gene match. From germline, CDR1 is LNHDA and CDR2 SQIVND (reference sequence). The CDR3 loop reads CASKNPQREGGDTQYF. CDR3 DNA sequence: TGTGCCAGCAAAAACCCACAGCGGGAGGGAGGAGATACGCAGTATTTT.

The V gene is TRBV27, the J gene TRBJ2-7; D not resolved. This CDR3 has 14 amino acids. The germline gives CDR1 MNHEY, CDR2 SMNVEV (reference sequence). V lost 3 bases, J lost 0 bases, and 9 bases lay in between. CDR3 protein: CASSFLERSYEQYF. The CDR3 DNA follows: TGTGCCAGCAGTTTTCTGGAACGCTCCTACGAGCAGTACTTC.

The rearrangement uses TRBV24-1 and TRBJ2-2; TRBD2 matches at 7 bases. V lost 5 bases to trimming and J lost 7 bases; unmatched junction nucleotides: 6. CDR1 KGHDR and CDR2 SFDVKD come from the germline V gene. There are 14 residues in the CDR3. CDR3 sequence (DNA): TGTGCCACCAGTGTCCTCGGGGGGAACGGGGAGCTGTTTTTT. Residues: CATSVLGGNGELFF.

The chain is built from TRBV28 and TRBJ1-2; possible D gene TRBD1, 5 bases. V was clipped by 8 bases and J by 7 bases, with 20 bases between them. CDR3 size: 14 residues. Germline V gene lookup returns CDR1 MDHEN and CDR2 SYDVKM. CDR3 region: CASLAGGVFSGYTF. In nucleotides, the CDR3 is TGTGCCAGCCTAGCTGGGGGGGTATTTAGTGGCTACACCTTC.

J is TRBJ1-5 and V is TRBV5-1; a weak D match, TRBD1 (5 bases). Germline loops: CDR1 SGHRS, CDR2 YFSETQ. CDR3 length: 14 residues. V was cut by 7 bases and J by 2 bases, with 13 bases left in between. The CDR3 loop reads CASCGTQGNQPQHF. CDR3 DNA sequence: TGCGCCAGCTGTGGGACCCAGGGCAATCAGCCCCAGCATTTT.

The V gene is TRBV28, the J gene TRBJ2-7, with D perhaps given as TRBD1 or TRBD2 (5 bases each). Germline V gene sequence: CDR1 MDHEN, CDR2 SYDVKM. The V gene lost 6 bases and the J gene lost 3 bases, with 21 bases spanning the gap. The CDR3 extends over 16 amino acids. CDR3 DNA: TGTGCCAGCAGCTACATGGGGACCCCGGTGGTCTACGAGCAGTACTTC. Protein: CASSYMGTPVVYEQYF.

The chain links TRBV14 to TRBJ1-1, with 8 positions matching TRBD1. This CDR3 spans 15 amino acids. Germline CDR1 reads SGHDN; CDR2 reads FVKESK. Germline trimming cut 0 bases from V and 7 bases from J; bases unmatched to any gene: 7. The chain's CDR3 is CASSQDPGGTGEAFF. The CDR3 DNA is TGTGCCAGCAGCCAAGACCCAGGGGGCACGGGTGAAGCTTTCTTT.

V usage is TRBV5-1 and J usage is TRBJ2-7; perhaps TRBD1 as D (8 bases). The CDR3 runs 18 residues. Germline CDR1 SGHRS, CDR2 YFSETQ. Deletions cut 2 bases from V and 5 bases from J, with 26 bases between. CDR3: CASSFGQGLIAGNDEQYF. In nucleotides, the CDR3 is TGCGCCAGCAGCTTCGGACAGGGATTGATAGCGGGTAATGACGAGCAGTACTTC.

J is TRBJ2-2 and V is TRBV5-4, with 8 bases matching TRBD2. V shed 2 bases and J 2 bases; nucleotides not matched to a gene: 5. Germline V gene lookup returns CDR1 SGHNT and CDR2 YYREEE (reference sequence). The CDR3 is made up of 16 amino acids. CDR3 nucleotide sequence: TGTGCCAGCAGCTTAACGGGAGGGAGCAACACCGGGGAGCTGTTTTTT. Translated: CASSLTGGSNTGELFF.

This clone was seen only a few times. This chain uses TRBV7-6 with TRBJ2-5, with 14 positions matching TRBD2. Germline lookup yields CDR1 SGHVS and CDR2 FNYEAQ. This CDR3 region has 15 residues. The J segment lost 5 bases and the V segment lost 5 bases, leaving 4 bases of the junction unmatched. The CDR3 DNA follows: TGTGCCAGCAGCCCGGGACTAGCGGGGGAGGAGACCCAGTACTTC. This gives the protein CASSPGLAGEETQYF.

The V call is TRBV5-1, the J call TRBJ1-5; no reliable D call. Deletions cut 6 bases from V and 5 bases from J, with 21 bases between. Germline loops: CDR1 SGHRS, CDR2 YFSETQ. The CDR3 runs 16 residues. The CDR3, as DNA: TGCGCCAGCATCCTCCCTCCCCGGACGGCCTATCAGCCCCAGCATTTT. Residues: CASILPPRTAYQPQHF.

The count of this clone is one. The chain combines TRBV5-1 with TRBJ1-1, with TRBD1 matching over 8 bases. After removal of 0 bases from V and 0 bases from J, the junction contained 7 bases not matched to a gene. The germline V gene has CDR1 SGHRS and CDR2 YFSETQ. The CDR3 extends over 17 amino acids. DNA of the CDR3: TGCGCCAGCAGCTTGGCCAGGAGACAGGGGCTGAACACTGAAGCTTTCTTT. Encoded protein: CASSLARRQGLNTEAFF.

The chain has TRBV28 and TRBJ2-7, with D tentatively TRBD1 or TRBD2 (5 bases each). V was shortened by 4 bases and J by 2 bases, with 9 bases between the two germline ends. Germline lookup yields CDR1 MDHEN and CDR2 SYDVKM. CDR3 length: 13 residues. CDR3 DNA sequence: TGTGCCAGCAGTTGGGGGAAACCCTACGAGCAGTACTTC. This encodes CASSWGKPYEQYF. The full variable domain, in which reference TRBV28 and TRBJ2-7 provide the parts outside the CDR3, is DVKVTQSSRYLVKRTGEKVFLECVQDMDHENMFWYRQDPGLGLRLIYFSYDVKMKEKGDIPEGYSVSREKKERFSLILESASTNQTSMYLCASSWGKPYEQYFGPGTRLTVT.

The genes are TRBV6-4 and TRBJ2-2, with D unclear. Germline-derived CDR1 and CDR2 are MRHNA and SNTAGT. The CDR3 totals 13 residues. V lost 2 bases to trimming and J lost 7 bases, with 8 bases between them. The CDR3 sequence is CASSDRVYGELFF. As DNA, the CDR3 is TGTGCCAGCAGTGACCGGGTGTACGGGGAGCTGTTTTTT.